The 2 T cell receptor beta chains in this list originate from one sample, sequenced in a study of low-dose radiotherapy and immunotherapy resistance in tumors (dated by TCRdb to between 2021 and 2024). The sample's time point label, in plain terms: before trial treatment. Sequencing was performed on an Illumina HiSeq 2500. First-strand cDNA was synthesized using Superscript III and a set of TRAV- and TRBV-specific primers, so that both TCRalpha and TCRbeta chains were covered. TCRs were amplified with Phusion for approximately 19 PCR cycles using a constant-region primer together with the adapter attached to the V primers. TCRdb applied fastp at Q25 and MiXCR to the public reads, then kept only in-frame beta chains. Rows are unified per CDR3 protein, each entry keeping the most common DNA and genes. Across this sample there are 45,000 to 75,000 distinct CDR3 sequences, with approximately 25% seen only once. The top ten hold 5.7% of the sample.

The sample in question was PBMCs, obtained before treatment. The receptors stem from a male donor with prostate cancer.

The chain is built from TRBV29-1 and TRBJ2-7; the match to TRBD1 covers 9 bases. V lost 0 bases and J lost 3; bases outside the gene matches: 6. The germline V gene encodes CDR1 SQVTM and CDR2 ANQGSEA. The CDR3 has 15 amino acids. CDR3 protein: CSVEEGTGTIYEQYF. CDR3 nucleotides: TGCAGCGTTGAAGAAGGGACAGGGACGATCTACGAGCAGTACTTC.

This sequence joins TRBV20-1 and TRBJ2-3; no clear D. Per the germline V gene, CDR1 is DFQATT and CDR2 is SNEGSKA (reference sequence). V was cut by 2 bases and J by 4 bases, with 7 bases left in between. The CDR3 loop spans 12 amino acids. As DNA, the CDR3 is TGCAGTGCTAGAACCGTGGCAGATACGCAGTATTTT. This sequence encodes CSARTVADTQYF.